What follows are 18 T cell receptor beta chains derived from one specimen sequenced in a study of graft-versus-host responses after intestinal transplantation (dated by TCRdb to 2020 to 2022). Intraepithelial and lamina propria lymphocytes were isolated from graft specimens using dithiothreitol, EDTA incubations and collagenase D digestion. Libraries came from the immunoSEQ multiplex PCR assay. Drawn from immuneACCESS, this table holds only the in-frame rearrangements with V and J called that TCRdb kept. Clones are partly lost; checked studies trace under half to an unresolved V gene and leave the rest unexplained. For this sample there are 60,000 to 70,000 clones; around 90% appear just once. The ten largest clones capture more than 1.5% of the sample. The sample consisted of ileum tissue, taken 350 to 400 days after transplant. Source of these receptors: a human patient who received an intestinal transplant, so some T cells may come from the graft donor.

V gene TRBV11-2 combines with J gene TRBJ1-6, with 9 bases fitting TRBD1. Trimming took 7 bases from V and 9 from J; bases not matched to a gene: 16. CDR1 is SGHAT, CDR2 FQNNGV, per germline. The CDR3 consists of 17 residues. CDR3 in amino acids: CASTNTRTGVFTSPLHF. The CDR3 DNA follows: TGTGCCAGCACCAACACCCGGACAGGGGTCTTTACTTCACCCCTCCACTTT. The variable domain in full, with the rest retrieved from reference TRBV11-2 and TRBJ1-6, is EAGVAQSPRYKIIEKRQSVAFWCNPISGHATLYWYQQILGQGPKLLIQFQNNGVVDDSQLPKDRFSAERLKGVDSTLKIQPAKLEDSAVYLCASTNTRTGVFTSPLHFGNGTRLTVT.

The genes are TRBV5-1 and TRBJ2-1; 8 positions match TRBD2. The CDR3 runs to 15 residues. Germline V gene sequence: CDR1 SGHRS, CDR2 YFSETQ. V shed 7 bases and J 8 bases; nucleotides not matched to a gene: 14. CDR3 loop: CASSPTSVLGDEQFF. The CDR3 DNA reads as TGCGCCAGCTCCCCGACTAGCGTCCTGGGCGATGAGCAGTTCTTC.

This chain uses TRBV4-1 with TRBJ2-7; 7 bases are a match to TRBD2. Trimming at V came to 1 base and at J to 4 bases, leaving 4 bases not matched to a gene. CDR1 MGHRA and CDR2 YSYEKL come from the germline V gene. The CDR3 is 14 residues long. The CDR3 bases are TGCGCCAGCAGCCAAGTAGGGGAGGGGTACGAGCAGTACTTC. Its translation: CASSQVGEGYEQYF.

The V gene is TRBV7-9, the J gene TRBJ2-5; the D gene is possibly TRBD2 (6 bases). The CDR3 spans 13 residues. From germline, CDR1 is SEHNR and CDR2 FQNEAQ (reference sequence). Trimming stripped 3 bases from V and 5 bases from J, with 10 bases between. The CDR3 DNA follows: TGTGCCAGCAGCTTTAGCGGTAGGGAGACCCAGTACTTC. Translating it yields CASSFSGRETQYF.

The CDR3 nucleotides are TGTGCCAGCAGCTTAGCTAGCGGGGACACCTACGAGCAGTACTTC. Protein product: CASSLASGDTYEQYF. The chain is built from TRBV11-3 and TRBJ2-7; TRBD2 agrees at 9 bases. Germline CDR1 and CDR2: SGHNT and YENEEA. J gave up 2 bases and V 1 base, and 3 bases lay outside the gene matches. The CDR3 is made up of 15 amino acids.

V and J are TRBV7-6 and TRBJ2-5; perhaps TRBD2 as D (6 bases). V was clipped by 2 bases and J by 5 bases, with 18 bases between them. Germline V gene data show CDR1 as SGHVS and CDR2 as FNYEAQ. This CDR3 spans 16 amino acids. CDR3 sequence reads: CASSLRGGPRGETQYF. The CDR3 bases are TGTGCCAGCAGCTTACGGGGCGGGCCCCGGGGGGAGACCCAGTACTTC.

The chain recombines TRBV5-1 with TRBJ2-1; 9 bases line up with TRBD2. The CDR3 runs to 17 residues. In germline, CDR1 is SGHRS, CDR2 YFSETQ. V shed 2 bases, J shed 3 bases, and the junction held 9 bases outside the gene matches. CDR3 residues: CASSLADRLAVYNEQFF. The CDR3 nucleotides are TGCGCCAGCAGCTTAGCAGATAGACTAGCGGTCTACAATGAGCAGTTCTTC.

The J gene is TRBJ1-2, the V gene TRBV28; TRBD1 aligns across 8 bases. Germline V CDR1 and CDR2: MDHEN, SYDVKM. V shed 6 bases, J shed 4 bases, and the junction held 13 bases outside the gene matches. This CDR3 comprises 16 residues. The CDR3 protein is CASRTGAPRAVYGYTF. Written as DNA, the CDR3 is TGTGCCAGCAGGACAGGGGCCCCGCGGGCTGTCTATGGCTACACCTTC.

This chain uses TRBV29-1 with TRBJ2-7; D may be TRBD1 or TRBD2 (5 bases each). This CDR3 region has 12 residues. Trimming took off 4 bases at V and 7 bases at J, with 14 bases between the two ends. CDR1 is SQVTM, CDR2 ANQGSEA, per germline. The DNA for the CDR3 is TGCAGCGTTGGACTGGGGGTTAGTGAGCAGTACTTC. Amino acids: CSVGLGVSEQYF.

This chain links TRBV6-5 with TRBJ1-1, with 7 nucleotides matching TRBD1. This CDR3 comprises 14 residues. Germline CDR1 and CDR2: MNHEY and SVGAGI. V shed 2 bases, J shed 8 bases, and the junction held 8 bases outside the gene matches. The CDR3 protein is CASSYPTGRREAFF. CDR3 bases: TGTGCCAGCAGTTACCCGACAGGGAGAAGGGAAGCTTTCTTT.

The chain combines TRBV13 with TRBJ2-7; 7 bases fit TRBD1. After removal of 5 bases from V and 0 bases from J, the junction contained 4 bases not matched to a gene. CDR1 is PRHDT, CDR2 FYEKMQ, per germline (reference sequence). CDR3 length: 14 amino acids. The CDR3 region is CASSVRDSSYEQYF. CDR3 coding DNA: TGTGCCAGCAGCGTCCGGGACAGCTCCTACGAGCAGTACTTC.

This clone showed up just once. This rearrangement joins TRBV6-5 to TRBJ2-5, with 12 bases identical to TRBD2. The V gene's germline CDR1 is MNHEY and CDR2 SVGAGI. Unmatched junction bases numbered 4, after V lost 7 bases and J lost 1 base. The CDR3 contains 15 residues. The CDR3 loop reads CASTRLAGAQETQYF. CDR3 nucleotide sequence: TGTGCCAGCACCCGACTAGCGGGGGCCCAAGAGACCCAGTACTTC.

This chain uses TRBV19 with TRBJ1-2; D ambiguous. V dropped 3 bases and J dropped 5 bases, with 10 bases sitting between them. Germline CDR1 reads LNHDA; CDR2 reads SQIVND (reference sequence). This CDR3 region has 13 residues. The CDR3 coding sequence is TGTGCCAGTAGTATGAGGTCAGATTATGGCTACACCTTC. Translating it yields CASSMRSDYGYTF.

V and J are TRBV6-1 and TRBJ2-1; the D gene could be TRBD1 or TRBD2 (5 bases each). This CDR3 region has 15 residues. Germline CDR1 is MNHNS and CDR2 is SASEGT. V lost 1 base and J 6 bases, leaving 13 bases between the germline ends. The CDR3 region is CASSEDLGVGNEQFF. DNA for the CDR3: TGTGCCAGCAGTGAAGACCTGGGGGTAGGCAATGAGCAGTTCTTC.

This clone has just a few counts. The chain employs TRBV12-2 and TRBJ2-7; TRBD1, the table's D call, was not compared with the DNA. TRBV12-2 is a known pseudogene. CDR3 size: 16 residues. In DNA form, the CDR3 reads TGTGCAAGTCGCTTAGCGGCCGGGACAAGGGACTACGAGCAGTACTTC. Translation gives CASRLAAGTRDYEQYF.

The chain has TRBV5-7 and TRBJ2-1, with 9 bases aligning to TRBD1. TRBV5-7 falls under the ORF class, with uncertain function. The CDR3 consists of 16 residues. J was trimmed by 5 bases and V by 0 bases; bases with no gene match: 6. The CDR3 protein is CASSLATGGKNNEQFF. The CDR3 DNA reads TGTGCCAGCAGCTTGGCGACAGGGGGAAAGAACAATGAGCAGTTCTTC.

This chain joins TRBV7-3 and TRBJ2-3, with D tentatively TRBD1 (7 bases). V was trimmed by 0 bases and J by 1 base, leaving 23 bases between them. The CDR3 loop spans 20 amino acids. CDR1 SGHTA and CDR2 FQGTGA come from the germline V gene. This CDR3 reads CASSLTPTGDSPSGTDTQYF. DNA of the CDR3: TGTGCCAGCAGCTTAACGCCAACGGGGGACAGCCCGTCGGGCACAGATACGCAGTATTTT.

V usage is TRBV6-6 and J usage is TRBJ1-1; 7 nucleotides line up with TRBD1. Germline values: CDR1 MNHNY, CDR2 SVGAGI (reference sequence). The CDR3 runs 12 residues. V lost 7 bases and J lost 4; bases outside the gene matches: 3. DNA for the CDR3: TGTGCCAGCAACAGGGGAAGCACTGAAGCTTTCTTT. It codes for CASNRGSTEAFF.